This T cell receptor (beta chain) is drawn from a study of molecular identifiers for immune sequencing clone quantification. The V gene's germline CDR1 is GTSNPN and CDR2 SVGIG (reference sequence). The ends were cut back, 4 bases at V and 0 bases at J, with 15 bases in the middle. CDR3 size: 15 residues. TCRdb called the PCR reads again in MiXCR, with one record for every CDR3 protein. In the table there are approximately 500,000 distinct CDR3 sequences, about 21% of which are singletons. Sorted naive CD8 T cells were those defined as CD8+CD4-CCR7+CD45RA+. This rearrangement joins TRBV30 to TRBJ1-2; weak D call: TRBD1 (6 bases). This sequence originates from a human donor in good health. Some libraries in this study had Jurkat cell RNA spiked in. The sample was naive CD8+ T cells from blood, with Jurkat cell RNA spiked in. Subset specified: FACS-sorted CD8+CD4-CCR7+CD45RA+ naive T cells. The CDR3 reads CAWMEGWTANYGYTF. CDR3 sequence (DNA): TGTGCCTGGATGGAGGGCTGGACAGCTAACTATGGCTACACCTTC.